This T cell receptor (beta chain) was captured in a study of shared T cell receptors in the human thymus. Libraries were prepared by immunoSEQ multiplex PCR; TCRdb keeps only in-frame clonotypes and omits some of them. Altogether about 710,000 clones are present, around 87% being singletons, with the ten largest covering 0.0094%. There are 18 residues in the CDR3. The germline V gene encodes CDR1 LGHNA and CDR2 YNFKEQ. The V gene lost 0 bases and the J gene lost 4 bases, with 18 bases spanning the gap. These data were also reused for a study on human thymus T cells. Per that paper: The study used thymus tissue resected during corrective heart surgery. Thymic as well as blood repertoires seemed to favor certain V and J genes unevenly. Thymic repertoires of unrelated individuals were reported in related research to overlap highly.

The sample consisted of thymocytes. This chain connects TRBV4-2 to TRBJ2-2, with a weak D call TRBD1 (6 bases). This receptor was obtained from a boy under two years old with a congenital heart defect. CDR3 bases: TGTGCCAGCAGCCAAGATCCGACGGTGGGGGCCTTCACCGGGGAGCTGTTTTTT. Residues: CASSQDPTVGAFTGELFF.